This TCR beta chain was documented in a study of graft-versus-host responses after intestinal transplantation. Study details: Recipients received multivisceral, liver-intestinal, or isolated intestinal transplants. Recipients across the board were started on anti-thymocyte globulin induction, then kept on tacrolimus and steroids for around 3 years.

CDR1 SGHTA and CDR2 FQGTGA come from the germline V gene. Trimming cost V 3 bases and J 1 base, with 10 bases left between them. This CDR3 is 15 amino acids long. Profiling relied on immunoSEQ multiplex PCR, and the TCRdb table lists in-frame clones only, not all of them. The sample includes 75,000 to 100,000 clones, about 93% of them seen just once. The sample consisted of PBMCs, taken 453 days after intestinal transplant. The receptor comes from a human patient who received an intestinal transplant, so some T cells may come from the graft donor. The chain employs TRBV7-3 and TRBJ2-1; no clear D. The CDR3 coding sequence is TGTGCCAGCAGCTTCGGCGTGGGGTCCTACAATGAGCAGTTCTTC. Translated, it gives CASSFGVGSYNEQFF. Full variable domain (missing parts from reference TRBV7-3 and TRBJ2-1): GAGVSQTPSNKVTEKGKYVELRCDPISGHTALYWYRQSLGQGPEFLIYFQGTGAADDSGLPNDRFFAVRPEGSVSTLKIQRTERGDSAVYLCASSFGVGSYNEQFFGPGTRLTVL.